This T cell receptor beta chain emerged from a study of cytomegalovirus exposure and HLA in healthy donors. Use of 60 Vbeta and 13 Jbeta primers characterized the PCR. Assay: immunoSEQ multiplex PCR; the TCRdb copy retains only in-frame clones and omits some. The sample includes roughly 100,000 clones, more than 55% of them seen just once. CDR1 is SGHDT, CDR2 YYEEEE, per germline. Trimming removed 1 base from V and 9 bases from J, with 8 bases in between. This CDR3 comprises 12 residues. This clone was counted between two and nine times. Its antigen is not identified. Study-level findings and limits: A later analysis reportedly found that, within productive TCRs, an Asian-associated ancestry cluster had fewer N-insertions than the mean observed across the roughly 690 donors. Researchers catalogued roughly 150 TCR beta chains as cytomegalovirus-associated. Sequencing depth across donors, presence/absence analyses assumed, was roughly uniform.

This clonotype was sampled from a woman between 45 and 65 years old in good health and CMV-seropositive. Sequences were obtained from PBMCs. This rearrangement joins TRBV5-6 to TRBJ2-1; D gene uncertain. CDR3 sequence: CASSLSDIEQFF. The CDR3 DNA reads TGTGCCAGCAGCTTGAGTGACATTGAGCAGTTCTTC.